One TCR beta chain is described in this entry. Antigen: not known. TCRdb's table, derived via immunoSEQ multiplex PCR, lists solely in-frame clones and lacks some. The sample carries about 97,000 clones, around 90% recorded once. This sample is part of a study of graft-versus-host responses after intestinal transplantation. Regarding the study as a whole: Analysis identified GvH clones in recipient marrow, with some appearing first in ileum or blood.

In germline, CDR1 is PRHDT, CDR2 FYEKMQ (reference sequence). This CDR3 region has 14 residues. Trimming stripped 7 bases from V and 8 bases from J, with 20 bases between. The sequence came from a human patient who received an intestinal transplant, so some T cells may come from the graft donor. The chain joins TRBV13 to TRBJ1-2; maybe TRBD1 (5 bases). Material: PBMCs, obtained 450 to 480 days after intestinal transplant. CDR3: CASTPDGRGRGYTF. As DNA, the CDR3 is TGTGCCAGCACCCCAGACGGGCGGGGACGGGGCTACACCTTC.